This T cell receptor (beta chain) was sequenced in a study of post-analysis software for immune sequencing data. Study outcomes and limitations: TRBV5-6, TRBV5-1 and TRBV20-1 belonged to a set of about five TRBV segments that were more frequent in patients than controls. By F measure, strong co-clustering occurred among samples prepared in the same batch.

About this clonotype itself: As yet, its antigen is unknown.

This CDR3 is built from 13 residues. Germline-derived CDR1 and CDR2 are MNHNS and SASEGT. V was shortened by 3 bases and J by 6 bases, with 10 bases between the two germline ends. TCR beta cDNA libraries included unique molecular identifiers. Each sample of about 0.9 to 10 million input T cells yielded around 500,000 cDNA molecules, so each molecule approximated one T cell. MiXCR was run by TCRdb on the PCR reads, yielding one entry per CDR3 protein. Of 400,000 to 500,000 distinct CDR3 sequences in the sample, approximately 38% were seen once. The rearrangement uses TRBV6-1 and TRBJ2-3; D might be TRBD1 or TRBD2, each matching 5 bases. The sample consisted of blood. The receptor was isolated from a girl aged 2 to 9 with multiple sclerosis. The CDR3 sequence: CASSEQGVDTQYF. As DNA, the CDR3 is TGTGCCAGCAGTGAGCAGGGAGTGGATACGCAGTATTTT.